The 22 T cell receptor beta chains reported below all come from one sample, sequenced in a study of T cell responses to AZD1222 COVID-19 vaccine. Libraries were prepared by immunoSEQ multiplex PCR; TCRdb keeps only in-frame clonotypes and omits some of them. The sample lists some 140,000 clones, about nine tenths seen once, with approximately 8.8% in the top ten. Sequenced material: peripheral blood, taken 28 days after the second AZD1222 dose. The receptors derive from an adult who received the AZD1222 COVID-19 vaccine.

This chain's CDR3 is CASSERGEGTDTQYF. The DNA of the CDR3 is TGTGCCAGCAGTGAAAGGGGGGAGGGCACAGATACGCAGTATTTT. The chain is built from TRBV2 and TRBJ2-3, with D perhaps assigned TRBD1 or TRBD2 (6 bases each). With 2 bases removed from V and 1 base from J, the gap between germline ends came to 10 bases. Germline-derived CDR1 and CDR2 are SNHLY and FYNNEI. This CDR3 has 15 residues.

The CDR3 protein is CASSLDQVGADTQYF. DNA of the CDR3: TGTGCCAGCAGCTTAGATCAGGTCGGGGCAGATACGCAGTATTTT. The chain recombines TRBV11-2 with TRBJ2-3, with D possibly TRBD2 on 5 matching bases. The CDR3 is 15 residues long. V lost 0 bases, J lost 4 bases, and 11 bases lay in between. In germline, CDR1 is SGHAT, CDR2 FQNNGV.

V gene TRBV2 combines with J gene TRBJ1-4; possible D gene TRBD1, 6 bases. The CDR3 is 12 amino acids. V was shortened by 6 bases and J by 8 bases, with 10 bases between the two germline ends. In germline, CDR1 is SNHLY, CDR2 FYNNEI. The chain's CDR3 is CASRKGGEKLFF. The CDR3 DNA follows: TGTGCCAGCAGGAAGGGGGGGGAAAAACTGTTTTTT.

The chain combines TRBV4-3 with TRBJ1-1; 8 nucleotides match TRBD1. This CDR3 is 15 amino acids long. The ends lost 4 bases at V and 4 bases at J; junction bases unmatched: 8. Germline V CDR1 and CDR2: LGHNA, YSLEER. The CDR3 protein is CASSLQDRDGTEAFF. DNA for the CDR3: TGCGCCAGCAGCCTGCAGGACAGGGATGGCACTGAAGCTTTCTTT.

The chain couples TRBV7-2 to TRBJ1-1; perhaps TRBD1 as D (6 bases). There are 14 residues in the CDR3. Trimming left V 1 base short and J 4 bases short, with 10 bases between. The germline V gene encodes CDR1 SGHTA and CDR2 FQGNSA. The CDR3 spells CASSLEGGVTEAFF. The CDR3 DNA follows: TGTGCCAGCAGCTTAGAGGGGGGCGTCACTGAAGCTTTCTTT.

In its sample, this clone was seen a few times. The chain couples TRBV30 to TRBJ1-3; D is ambiguous. V was cut by 7 bases and J by 2 bases, with 12 bases left in between. Germline V gene data show CDR1 as GTSNPN and CDR2 as SVGIG (reference sequence). This CDR3 contains 13 residues. The CDR3 is CALGGVTGNTIYF. CDR3 nucleotide sequence: TGTGCCTTAGGCGGAGTGACTGGAAACACCATATATTTT.

The chain is built from TRBV5-1 and TRBJ1-1; D might be TRBD1 (5 bases). Trimming removed 0 bases from V and 4 bases from J, with 16 bases in between. CDR1 is SGHRS, CDR2 YFSETQ, per germline. The CDR3 has 16 amino acids. The CDR3 is CASSLALAAGSTEAFF. The CDR3 DNA follows: TGCGCCAGCAGCTTGGCCTTAGCGGCAGGGAGCACTGAAGCTTTCTTT. Supplemented by reference TRBV5-1 and TRBJ1-1, the full variable domain reads KAGVTQTPRYLIKTRGQQVTLSCSPISGHRSVSWYQQTPGQGLQFLFEYFSETQRNKGNFPGRFSGRQFSNSRSEMNVSTLELGDSALYLCASSLALAAGSTEAFFGQGTRLTVV.

The chain joins TRBV5-6 to TRBJ2-1; 11 nucleotides agree with TRBD1. V dropped 1 base and J dropped 2; count of bases not matched to a gene: 8. The CDR3 consists of 18 residues. Per germline, CDR1 SGHDT and CDR2 YYEEEE. The CDR3 sequence: CASSLLGQGVATYNEQFF. In nucleotides, the CDR3 is TGTGCCAGCAGCTTGTTGGGACAGGGGGTTGCTACCTACAATGAGCAGTTCTTC.

V gene TRBV2 combines with J gene TRBJ1-1, with D unresolved. This CDR3 is 13 amino acids long. Trimming stripped 7 bases from V and 0 bases from J, with 9 bases between. CDR1 is SNHLY and CDR2 is FYNNEI in the germline V gene. This CDR3 reads CASIRAVNTEAFF. CDR3 DNA: TGTGCCAGCATTAGGGCCGTGAACACTGAAGCTTTCTTT.

This clone is a singleton in its sample. This chain connects TRBV9 to TRBJ2-1, with 7 bases matching TRBD2. The germline gives CDR1 SGDLS, CDR2 YYNGEE. This CDR3 comprises 13 residues. The J segment lost 10 bases and the V segment lost 2 bases, leaving 6 bases of the junction unmatched. CDR3 DNA sequence: TGTGCCAGCAGCGTGGATTTCGGGGGGGAGCAGTTCTTC. Amino acids: CASSVDFGGEQFF. The variable domain in full, with the rest retrieved from reference TRBV9 and TRBJ2-1, is DSGVTQTPKHLITATGQRVTLRCSPRSGDLSVYWYQQSLDQGLQFLIQYYNGEERAKGNILERFSAQQFPDLHSELNLSSLELGDSALYFCASSVDFGGEQFFGPGTRLTVL.

This clone was found once. The CDR3 nucleotides are TGTGCCAGCAGTTCTCCTCGGGACGGTCATTCACCCCTCCACTTT. It codes for CASSSPRDGHSPLHF. The V gene is TRBV5-6, the J gene TRBJ1-6; D is perhaps TRBD1 (5 bases). The CDR3 sequence is 15 residues long. Germline values: CDR1 SGHDT, CDR2 YYEEEE. Trimming took 5 bases from V and 8 from J, leaving 17 bases between them.

The J gene is TRBJ1-1, the V gene TRBV12-3 or TRBV12-4, with D uncertain. This CDR3 comprises 13 residues. The V end lost 5 bases, the J end lost 6 bases, and 13 bases lay between the germline ends. This CDR3 is CASSLFRSSEAFF. CDR3 nucleotides: TGTGCCAGCAGTCTCTTTCGTTCCTCTGAAGCTTTCTTT.

This clone was seen a handful of times. The rearrangement uses TRBV11-2 and TRBJ2-1; 10 bases line up with TRBD2. The CDR3 spans 16 residues. The junction had 8 bases not matched to a gene; V was cut back by 3 bases and J by 6 bases. The germline V gene has CDR1 SGHAT and CDR2 FQNNGV. CDR3 residues: CASSFVALAGANEQFF. Written as DNA, the CDR3 is TGTGCCAGCAGCTTCGTAGCGCTAGCGGGGGCCAATGAGCAGTTCTTC.

The chain uses TRBV27 and TRBJ2-1; D is possibly TRBD2 (6 bases). Germline V gene data show CDR1 as MNHEY and CDR2 as SMNVEV (reference sequence). This CDR3 region has 13 residues. Trimming removed 7 bases from V and 4 bases from J, with 11 bases in between. The CDR3 DNA sequence: TGTGCCAGCAAGGGACTTCGATACAATGAGCAGTTCTTC. Translated, it gives CASKGLRYNEQFF.

This rearrangement joins TRBV27 to TRBJ1-2, with 7 nucleotides matching TRBD1. This CDR3 contains 15 residues. The germline CDR1 and CDR2 sequences are MNHEY and SMNVEV (reference sequence). Unmatched junction bases numbered 10, after V lost 6 bases and J lost 3 bases. In DNA form, the CDR3 reads TGTGCCAGCAGGCCGGACAGGCGAACTCACTATGGCTACACCTTC. As protein: CASRPDRRTHYGYTF.

A few counts support this clone. V usage is TRBV10-2 and J usage is TRBJ1-1; a possible D gene is TRBD1 (6 bases). The germline V and J ends were trimmed by 4 bases and 5 bases, with 11 bases remaining between them. Looked up from germline, CDR1 is WSHSY and CDR2 is SAAADI. CDR3 length equals 13 residues. The CDR3 is CASSAQGSTEAFF. The CDR3, as DNA: TGCGCCAGCAGTGCACAGGGATCTACTGAAGCTTTCTTT.

The genes are TRBV19 and TRBJ1-5; 11 positions agree with TRBD1. Per the germline V gene, CDR1 is LNHDA and CDR2 is SQIVND (reference sequence). The length of the CDR3 is 15 residues. V was clipped by 5 bases and J by 4 bases; unmatched bases: 4. The CDR3 loop is CASSYGTGGNQPQHF. The CDR3 nucleotides are TGTGCCAGTAGTTACGGGACAGGGGGAAATCAGCCCCAGCATTTT.

The chain links TRBV5-8 to TRBJ1-2; TRBD1 matches at 8 bases. The CDR3 is made up of 18 amino acids. V lost 6 bases to trimming and J lost 6 bases; unmatched junction nucleotides: 22. Germline loops: CDR1 SGHTS, CDR2 YDEGEE. CDR3 loop: CASTMGSLRDRRRDGYTF. For the CDR3, the DNA is TGTGCCAGCACCATGGGGTCGCTGAGGGACAGGCGGCGAGATGGCTACACCTTC.

A remark on this clone: The same CDR3 is also encoded by other DNA sequences in this sample. The chain combines TRBV19 with TRBJ1-5, with 10 bases identical to TRBD1. The CDR3 has 14 amino acids. CDR1 LNHDA and CDR2 SQIVND come from the germline V gene (reference sequence). Germline trimming cut 6 bases from V and 6 bases from J; bases unmatched to any gene: 5. Written as DNA, the CDR3 is TGTGCCAGTAGCCTGACAGGGGGCAGTCAGCCCCAGCATTTT. As protein: CASSLTGGSQPQHF.

The rearrangement uses TRBV29-1 and TRBJ1-2; tentatively, D is TRBD1 (5 bases). This CDR3 comprises 13 residues. Germline lookup yields CDR1 SQVTM and CDR2 ANQGSEA. Trimming left V 3 bases short and J 8 bases short, with 16 bases between. In nucleotides, the CDR3 is TGCAGCGTTGATGGGCAGGGTGAGGGCGGCTACACCTTC. Encoded protein: CSVDGQGEGGYTF. Full variable domain (missing parts from reference TRBV29-1 and TRBJ1-2): SAVISQKPSRDICQRGTSLTIQCQVDSQVTMMFWYRQQPGQSLTLIATANQGSEATYESGFVIDKFPISRPNLTFSTLTVSNMSPEDSSIYLCSVDGQGEGGYTFGSGTRLTVV.

The J gene is TRBJ1-6, the V gene TRBV18; 8 bases line up with TRBD1. Germline V gene lookup returns CDR1 KGHSH and CDR2 LQKENI. V was clipped by 3 bases and J by 7 bases; unmatched bases: 5. This CDR3 comprises 15 residues. CDR3 sequence reads: CASSPAGGSNSPLHF. The CDR3 DNA follows: TGTGCCAGCTCACCCGCAGGGGGCAGCAATTCACCCCTCCACTTT.

The V and J genes are TRBV5-1 and TRBJ1-4; D is uncertain. The CDR3 is 13 residues long. The V end lost 6 bases, the J end lost 6 bases, and 12 bases lay between the germline ends. Germline V gene data show CDR1 as SGHRS and CDR2 as YFSETQ. The CDR3 reads CASTNFPDEKLFF. In DNA form, the CDR3 reads TGCGCCAGCACGAACTTTCCCGATGAAAAACTGTTTTTT.